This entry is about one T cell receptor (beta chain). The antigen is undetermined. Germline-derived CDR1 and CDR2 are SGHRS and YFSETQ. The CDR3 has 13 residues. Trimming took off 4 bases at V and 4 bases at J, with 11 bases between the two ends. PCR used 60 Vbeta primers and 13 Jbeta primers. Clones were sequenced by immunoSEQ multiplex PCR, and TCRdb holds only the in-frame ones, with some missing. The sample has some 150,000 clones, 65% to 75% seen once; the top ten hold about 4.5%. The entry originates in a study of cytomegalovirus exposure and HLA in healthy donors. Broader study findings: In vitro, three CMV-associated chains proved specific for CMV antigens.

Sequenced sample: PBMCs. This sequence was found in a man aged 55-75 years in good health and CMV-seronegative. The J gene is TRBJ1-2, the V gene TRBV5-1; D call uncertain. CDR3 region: CASSAMTSYGYTF. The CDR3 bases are TGCGCCAGCAGCGCGATGACAAGCTATGGCTACACCTTC.